The present T cell receptor beta chain was sequenced within a study of tumor-infiltrating lymphocytes in primary liver carcinoma. Whole-study results and caveats: Overlap in tumor-adjacent and tumor-blood pairs fell below that of tumor region pairs.

The investigators made TCR beta cDNA from roughly 0.55 ug total RNA, using a constant-region primer. Slightly modified ARM-PCR, run as three nested multiplex PCR rounds, produced the TCR beta libraries. Each of the first two PCR rounds ran approximately 10 cycles with TRBV1-TRBV30 forward and C-beta reverse primers. TCRdb independently ran MiXCR on the multiplex PCR reads; one entry per CDR3 protein. The sample has approximately 300,000 distinct CDR3 sequences; 65% are singletons. V lost 10 bases and J lost 9; bases outside the gene matches: 5. Per germline, CDR1 MNHEY and CDR2 SVGAGI. The CDR3 totals 12 residues. Unsorted whole blood served as the source of blood RNA, and germline DNA was extracted as well. This clonotype was counted many times. Its antigen is unidentified.

Material for sequencing was peripheral blood. The chain uses TRBV6-5 and TRBJ2-1; 11 bases align to TRBD2. This receptor was identified in a man in his forties with primary liver carcinoma and hepatitis B virus infection. CDR3 DNA sequence: TGTGCCACGGGGACTAGCGGTACTGAGCAGTTCTTC. Translated: CATGTSGTEQFF.